This TCR beta chain was retrieved from a study of control samples from healthy donors and cancer patients (dated by TCRdb to 2019 to 2021). The junction shows trimming of 4 bases on V and 5 bases on J, and the gene matches do not reach 9 bases of it. Its CDR3 holds 15 amino acids, cysteine through phenylalanine. CDR3 DNA only is kept here, 45 bases in frame from base 1. For CDR1 and CDR2, the germline V gene lists MDHEN and SYDVKM. For this clone: There is no known antigen for this receptor. Per-base qualities were not stored, and no clone one base away is much larger.

Library prep was done by the immunoSEQ multiplex PCR assay. The immuneACCESS repertoire file appears here via TCRdb, limited to in-frame rearrangements. These files lack a portion of the clones; in checked studies, under half of the deficit traces to unresolved V genes, and the cause of the others is not known. The sample table shows some 120,000 clones, and 90% to 95% are seen once. Approximately 8% of the sample belongs to the ten largest clones. The sequence was collected from a woman under 30 in good health. The sequencing input was blood. Recombination linked TRBV28 to TRBJ2-7; 9 of the junction bases match TRBD1. The nucleotides are TGTGCCAGCAGTTCCCCCGGGACAGGGATCCACGAGCAGTACTTC. Its protein product is CASSSPGTGIHEQYF.